The T cell receptor (beta chain) under discussion was sequenced for a study of T cell responses to AZD1222 COVID-19 vaccine. Study-wide results and limits: All repertoire sampling was performed exclusively after the peak T cell response. Close to half of all spike-specific TCRs reportedly target regions of the variants that are unmutated.

TCRdb's copy holds only in-frame clones and misses some; the assay was immunoSEQ multiplex PCR. The sample has over 100,000 clones; about 90% are singletons. Points on this clone: Its antigen is as yet unknown.

V was pared by 3 bases and J by 4 bases, with 4 bases of the junction left unmatched. The CDR3 extends over 16 amino acids. The germline V gene has CDR1 LGHDT and CDR2 YNNKEL (reference sequence). This chain uses TRBV3-1 (or the pseudogene TRBV3-2) with TRBJ2-1; 12 bases match TRBD2. The clonotype was recovered from an adult in good health. The sample in question was peripheral blood, obtained on day 0 of AZD1222 vaccination. CDR3 sequence: CASSHPGTSGYNEQFF. DNA of the CDR3: TGTGCCAGCAGCCATCCCGGGACTAGCGGGTACAATGAGCAGTTCTTC.